This TCR beta chain derives from a study of blood T cell repertoires in COVID-19. In the study overall: Acute and convalescent COVID-19 samples came from the United States, Italy and Spain. Sample material is recorded as cDNA or gDNA derived from T cells, B-cell-depleted T cells, or PBMCs.

Germline V gene sequence: CDR1 MNHEY, CDR2 SVGEGT. The CDR3 spans 16 residues. V shed 6 bases, J shed 3 bases, and the junction held 11 bases outside the gene matches. Generated by immunoSEQ multiplex PCR, the TCRdb table keeps only in-frame clones and is missing some. The data show more than 95,000 clones, with over 55% seen just once and 2% to 2.5% held by the top ten. The chain has TRBV6-2 or TRBV6-3 and TRBJ1-1; 9 bases match TRBD1. Sequences were obtained from peripheral blood. The TCR comes from a woman aged 70-85 years with acute or convalescent COVID-19. This chain's CDR3 is CASSPLLGQGHTEAFF. The DNA for the CDR3 is TGTGCCAGCAGCCCTCTTTTAGGACAGGGGCACACTGAAGCTTTCTTT.